This T cell receptor beta chain was identified in a study of regulatory T cells in long-lasting Graves disease. Overall study context: Graves' disease counted as persistent after over 5 years of antithyroid drugs with positive TSH receptor antibodies.

The CDR3 spans 13 residues. Germline values: CDR1 MGHRA, CDR2 YSYEKL. V was shortened by 1 base and J by 13 bases, with 11 bases between the two germline ends. Arm-PCR of CDR3 regions and iRepertoire HTBI primers were the basis on which TCR beta libraries were built. One entry per CDR3 protein, called by TCRdb with MiXCR from the multiplex PCR reads. Here the sample spans 600,000 to 800,000 distinct CDR3 sequences, approximately 31% being singletons. Study-level points and caveats: Compared with new cases, persistent Graves' patients showed reduced TCR diversity. The sample size was small, and this may have reduced accuracy. Persistent cases favored TRBV28, TRBJ1-2 and TRBJ2-5.

Time point of the sample: persistent/refractory GD, antithyroid drugs over 5 years with positive TRAb. The TCR library was prepared using RNA isolated from PBMCs. Regarding this clonotype: The antigen is undetermined.

Sequencing was performed on peripheral blood mononuclear cells (PBMCs), taken when the disease was refractory, from a patient treated with antithyroid drugs. V and J are TRBV4-1 and TRBJ1-6, with D possibly TRBD1 on 6 matching bases. The sequence was collected from a female donor with Graves disease. The CDR3 loop is CASSQGQAQPLHF. The CDR3 DNA follows: TGCGCCAGCAGCCAAGGACAGGCCCAGCCCCTCCACTTT.